Listed below are T cell receptor beta chains from one sample, sequenced in a study of blood T cell repertoires in COVID-19. Clones were read by immunoSEQ multiplex PCR, and TCRdb kept only the in-frame ones, dropping some. Found here are around 130,000 clones, around 83% of them singletons; the top ten hold roughly 18%. The sequencing sample was made of PBMCs or T cells enriched from blood (not recorded which). Receptors were obtained from a young man who had recovered from COVID-19. CDR3s include the opening cysteine and the closing phenylalanine or tryptophan. Each record gives: D gene, V gene, J gene, clone size, CDR3 DNA, CDR3 protein. A D gene is named only where the DNA matches it firmly. Not all rows give a size; the values are once, few, many and, for expanded clones, a class.

D: TRBD2; V: TRBV7-3; J: TRBJ2-2; size: .; DNA: TGTGCCAGCAGCTCCATCTCCGGGACTAGCGGGAAGGGGGGCACCGGGGAGCTGTTTTTT; CDR3: CASSSISGTSGKGGTGELFF
D: TRBD1; V: TRBV3-1/TRBV3-2; J: TRBJ1-2; size: .; DNA: TGTGCCAGCAGCTTGAGGACAGGGGGGAATGGCTACACCTTC; CDR3: CASSLRTGGNGYTF
D: .; V: TRBV25-1; J: TRBJ2-3; size: .; DNA: TGTGCCAGCAGTGAATCGGACTTTACGCAGTATTTT; CDR3: CASSESDFTQYF
D: TRBD1; V: TRBV2; J: TRBJ1-1; size: .; DNA: TGTGCCAGCAAAAGGACAGGGTCGAACACTGAAGCTTTCTTT; CDR3: CASKRTGSNTEAFF
D: .; V: TRBV2; J: TRBJ2-1; size: .; DNA: TGTGCCACCAAGGACATAACGAACTACAATGAGCAGTTCTTC; CDR3: CATKDITNYNEQFF
D: TRBD1; V: TRBV10-3; J: TRBJ1-3; size: .; DNA: TGTGCCATCAGCCCTCAGGGGGCTGATGGAAACACCATATATTTT; CDR3: CAISPQGADGNTIYF
D: TRBD1; V: TRBV4-1; J: TRBJ2-7; size: .; DNA: TGCGCCAGCAGCCAAGATCACGGGACAGGCTACGAGCAGTACTTC; CDR3: CASSQDHGTGYEQYF
D: .; V: TRBV6-5; J: TRBJ1-6; size: few; DNA: TGTGCCATCCCGCAAAAAGTAGGGGTGAATTCACCCCTCCACTTT; CDR3: CAIPQKVGVNSPLHF
D: TRBD2; V: TRBV6-1; J: TRBJ2-1; size: .; DNA: TGTGCCAGCAGTGATAGGACTAGCGGGGGGCCCAGCTCCTACAATGAGCAGTTCTTC; CDR3: CASSDRTSGGPSSYNEQFF
D: .; V: TRBV11-2; J: TRBJ1-2; size: .; DNA: TGTGCCAGCAGCTTAGATGGGGGGGGCCATGGCTACACCTTC; CDR3: CASSLDGGGHGYTF
D: TRBD2; V: TRBV4-1; J: TRBJ2-1; size: .; DNA: TGCGCCAGCAGCCAAGACTCGAGCGGGAGATTTCGCGATGAGCAGTTCTTC; CDR3: CASSQDSSGRFRDEQFF
D: .; V: TRBV5-1; J: TRBJ1-1; size: once; DNA: TGCGCCAGCAGCCCGGGGACAACTCTCACTGAAGCTTTCTTT; CDR3: CASSPGTTLTEAFF
D: .; V: TRBV30; J: TRBJ1-5; size: .; DNA: TGTGCCTGGAGTGGCCAAGGCAGGCAGCCCCAGCATTTT; CDR3: CAWSGQGRQPQHF
D: .; V: TRBV9; J: TRBJ2-1; size: .; DNA: TGTGCCAGCAGCGTAGGAGGGGGCAATGAGCAGTTCTTC; CDR3: CASSVGGGNEQFF
D: .; V: TRBV5-6; J: TRBJ2-7; size: few; DNA: TGTGCCAGCAGTCGGATCGGACAGAAGGGCTACGAGCAGTACTTC; CDR3: CASSRIGQKGYEQYF
D: TRBD1; V: TRBV15; J: TRBJ2-7; size: many; DNA: TGTGCCACCAGCCTGCGCCGGGACAGCTCCTACGAGCAGTACTTC; CDR3: CATSLRRDSSYEQYF
D: .; V: TRBV6-6; J: TRBJ1-2; size: .; DNA: TGTGCCAGCAGTTACTCTAAGGGGTTCGGCTACACCTTC; CDR3: CASSYSKGFGYTF
D: TRBD1; V: TRBV5-6; J: TRBJ1-4; size: .; DNA: TGTGCCAGCAGCTCAAGGGGGACAGGTCAGAAAAAACTGTTTTTT; CDR3: CASSSRGTGQKKLFF
D: TRBD1; V: TRBV12-5; J: TRBJ2-3; size: .; DNA: TGTGCTAGTGGGCGATGGACAGGGAATCAAGATACGCAGTATTTT; CDR3: CASGRWTGNQDTQYF
D: TRBD2; V: TRBV5-1; J: TRBJ2-5; size: .; DNA: TGCGCCAGCAGCTTGCTACCGACTAGCGGGGGGGCAAGCGAGACCCAGTACTTC; CDR3: CASSLLPTSGGASETQYF
D: TRBD1; V: TRBV6-5; J: TRBJ1-5; size: once; DNA: TGTGCCAGCAGTCAACAGGGGGGAAGGCAGCCCCAGCATTTT; CDR3: CASSQQGGRQPQHF
D: TRBD1; V: TRBV28; J: TRBJ1-5; size: .; DNA: TGTGCCAGCAGGACAGGGTTCAATCAGCCCCAGCATTTT; CDR3: CASRTGFNQPQHF
D: TRBD2; V: TRBV7-2; J: TRBJ2-7; size: .; DNA: TGTGCCAGCAGCTCCGGACTAGCGGGAAGCGTCGACGAGCAGTACTTC; CDR3: CASSSGLAGSVDEQYF
D: TRBD1; V: TRBV19; J: TRBJ2-1; size: .; DNA: TGTGCCAGTAGTATCCAGACAACAGGGGTCCACAATGAGCAGTTCTTC; CDR3: CASSIQTTGVHNEQFF
D: TRBD1; V: TRBV16; J: TRBJ2-7; size: .; DNA: TGTGCCAGCCACCATAGAAAGGACAGGGGACACGAGCAGTACTTC; CDR3: CASHHRKDRGHEQYF
D: .; V: TRBV27; J: TRBJ1-2; size: few; DNA: TGTGCCAGCAGCACTAGCAAGGACGCGTATGGCTACACCTTC; CDR3: CASSTSKDAYGYTF
D: .; V: TRBV27; J: TRBJ1-3; size: .; DNA: TGTGCCAGCAGGCGCAGGGGCCCCTCTGGAAACACCATATATTTT; CDR3: CASRRRGPSGNTIYF
D: TRBD1; V: TRBV6-4; J: TRBJ1-1; size: .; DNA: TGTGCCAGCAGTGACGGGACAGGAGGGAACACTGAAGCTTTCTTT; CDR3: CASSDGTGGNTEAFF
D: .; V: TRBV2; J: TRBJ1-5; size: .; DNA: TGTGCCAGCAGTGTTCTGTCGGGTCAGCCCCAGCATTTT; CDR3: CASSVLSGQPQHF
D: .; V: TRBV5-4; J: TRBJ1-2; size: .; DNA: TGTGCCAGCAGCTCCCCGGACAGTCGGGGCTACACCTTC; CDR3: CASSSPDSRGYTF
D: .; V: TRBV6-5; J: TRBJ1-3; size: .; DNA: TGTGCCAGCAGTTACACGACAGGACCCGCTGGAAACACCATATATTTT; CDR3: CASSYTTGPAGNTIYF
D: .; V: TRBV19; J: TRBJ1-1; size: .; DNA: TGTGCCAGTAATAGGACACCCGACGAAGCTTTCTTT; CDR3: CASNRTPDEAFF
D: .; V: TRBV9; J: TRBJ1-1; size: once; DNA: TGTGCCAGCAGCGTAGGACAGGACACTGAAGCTTTCTTT; CDR3: CASSVGQDTEAFF
D: TRBD1; V: TRBV25-1; J: TRBJ2-2; size: .; DNA: TGTGCCAGCACCCCCCAGGGGGTCGGGGAGCTGTTTTTT; CDR3: CASTPQGVGELFF
D: .; V: TRBV19; J: TRBJ2-2; size: .; DNA: TGTGCCAGTGTACATTTGAACACCGGGGAGCTGTTTTTT; CDR3: CASVHLNTGELFF
D: TRBD1; V: TRBV9; J: TRBJ2-3; size: once; DNA: TGTGCCAGCAGCTTACGACCGAGGACAGGGGTCCCAGATACGCAGTATTTT; CDR3: CASSLRPRTGVPDTQYF
D: .; V: TRBV2; J: TRBJ2-5; size: .; DNA: TGTGCCAGCAGTGAATCAGGGGTTGGGGAGACCCAGTACTTC; CDR3: CASSESGVGETQYF
D: .; V: TRBV27; J: TRBJ1-4; size: .; DNA: TGTGCCAGCAAGGAGGGGCCCTATAATAATGAAAAACTGTTTTTT; CDR3: CASKEGPYNNEKLFF
D: .; V: TRBV5-6; J: TRBJ2-2; size: .; DNA: TGTGCCAGCAGCCCAGAAACCGGGGAGCTGTTTTTT; CDR3: CASSPETGELFF
D: TRBD2; V: TRBV4-1; J: TRBJ2-1; size: .; DNA: TGCGCCAGCAGCTATAGCGGGGGGGCCTTAGATGAGCAGTTCTTC; CDR3: CASSYSGGALDEQFF
D: .; V: TRBV6-4; J: TRBJ2-2; size: .; DNA: TGTGCCAGCAGCCCACTCGGCACCGGGGAGCTGTTTTTT; CDR3: CASSPLGTGELFF
D: TRBD1; V: TRBV9; J: TRBJ2-3; size: .; DNA: TGTGCCAGCAGCCTGGGGGACAGGGAAGGCACAGATACGCAGTATTTT; CDR3: CASSLGDREGTDTQYF
D: TRBD2; V: TRBV9; J: TRBJ2-3; size: .; DNA: TGTGCCAGCAGCGTAGGTAGCGGGGGGGGGCCAGCTCGGGATACGCAGTATTTT; CDR3: CASSVGSGGGPARDTQYF
D: .; V: TRBV19; J: TRBJ1-3; size: .; DNA: TGTGCCAGTAGTATGGTGGAGACTAATGGAAACACCATATATTTT; CDR3: CASSMVETNGNTIYF
D: TRBD2; V: TRBV5-1; J: TRBJ2-3; size: once; DNA: TGCGCCAGCAGCTTGGCCGGGGGGAGGGCAGATACGCAGTATTTT; CDR3: CASSLAGGRADTQYF
D: .; V: TRBV5-6; J: TRBJ1-2; size: .; DNA: TGTGCCAGCAGCGAAGCCTTAGCTAACTATGGCTACACCTTC; CDR3: CASSEALANYGYTF
D: .; V: TRBV11-2; J: TRBJ1-2; size: .; DNA: TGTGCCAGCAGTCGACATATCTATGGCTACACCTTC; CDR3: CASSRHIYGYTF
D: TRBD1; V: TRBV9; J: TRBJ2-2; size: few; DNA: TGTGCCAGCAGCGTAGGGACAGGGGGAAACACCGGGGAGCTGTTTTTT; CDR3: CASSVGTGGNTGELFF
D: .; V: TRBV3-1/TRBV3-2; J: TRBJ2-5; size: once; DNA: TGTGCCAGCAGCCAAGGACGGCTAGATATAGAAGAGACCCAGTACTTC; CDR3: CASSQGRLDIEETQYF
D: .; V: TRBV5-1; J: TRBJ1-3; size: .; DNA: TGCGCCAGCAGCTTGGCAGTTGACTCTGGAAACACCATATATTTT; CDR3: CASSLAVDSGNTIYF
D: TRBD2; V: TRBV30; J: TRBJ2-5; size: .; DNA: TGTGCCTGGATAAAGACTAGCATGGAGACCCAGTACTTC; CDR3: CAWIKTSMETQYF
D: .; V: TRBV19; J: TRBJ1-1; size: .; DNA: TGTGCCAGTAGTATGGGACAGAACACTGAAGCTTTCTTT; CDR3: CASSMGQNTEAFF
D: .; V: TRBV2; J: TRBJ2-1; size: .; DNA: TGTGCCAGCAGTGTCTCCCTACTAGGCATCTCCTACAATGAGCAGTTCTTC; CDR3: CASSVSLLGISYNEQFF